This T cell receptor beta chain derives from a study of T-cell reconstitution after alpha-beta-depleted transplantation in children. Study conclusions and caveats: There were reportedly several hundred expanded graft clones from which alpha-beta T cells came about two months after transplant.

The ends were cut back, 6 bases at V and 0 bases at J, with 8 bases in the middle. Germline CDR1 MNHEY, CDR2 SMNVEV (reference sequence). The CDR3 consists of 13 residues. A library of TCRbeta sequences, prepared with unique molecular identifiers, was generated. TCRdb passed the PCR reads through MiXCR, listing each CDR3 protein once. The sample has around 140,000 distinct CDR3 sequences; 7.5% to 9% are singletons. This clonotype was found many times. Its antigen is still unknown. The clonotype was recovered from a female patient aged 2 to 10 who had a stem cell transplant for congenital amegakaryocytic thrombocytopenia, so the T cells may come from the graft donor. The chain employs TRBV27 and TRBJ1-1, with D hard to call. The specimen comprised PBMCs, mostly from graft donor cells, sampled 180 days after TCRalphabeta/CD19-depleted stem cell transplant. The CDR3 loop is CASSPIVNTEAFF. CDR3 nucleotides: TGTGCCAGCAGCCCGATCGTGAACACTGAAGCTTTCTTT.